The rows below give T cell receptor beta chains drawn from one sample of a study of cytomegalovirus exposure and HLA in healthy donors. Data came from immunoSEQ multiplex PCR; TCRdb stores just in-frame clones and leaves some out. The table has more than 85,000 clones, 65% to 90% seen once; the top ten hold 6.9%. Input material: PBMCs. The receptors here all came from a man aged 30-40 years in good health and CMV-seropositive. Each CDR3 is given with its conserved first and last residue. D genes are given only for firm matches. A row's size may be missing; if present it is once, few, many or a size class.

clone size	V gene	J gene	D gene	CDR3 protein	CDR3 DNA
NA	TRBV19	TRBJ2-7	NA	CASSILGAPQEQYF	TGTGCCAGTAGTATTCTGGGGGCTCCTCAGGAGCAGTACTTC
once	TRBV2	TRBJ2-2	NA	CASKFVRTTGELFF	TGTGCCAGCAAATTCGTAAGGACTACCGGGGAGCTGTTTTTT
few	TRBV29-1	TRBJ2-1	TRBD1	CSVDGQGAETYNEQFF	TGCAGCGTTGATGGGCAGGGGGCGGAAACATACAATGAGCAGTTCTTC
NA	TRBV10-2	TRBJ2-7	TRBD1	CASNKPKGAVYEQYF	TGCGCCAGCAACAAACCCAAGGGGGCAGTCTACGAGCAGTACTTC
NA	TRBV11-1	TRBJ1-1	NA	CASSLGGYAEAFF	TGTGCCAGCAGCTTAGGAGGGTATGCTGAAGCTTTCTTT
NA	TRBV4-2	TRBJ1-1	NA	CASSQDGLGNTEAFF	TGTGCCAGCAGCCAAGATGGCCTTGGGAACACTGAAGCTTTCTTT
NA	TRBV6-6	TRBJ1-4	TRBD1	CASRGGQGANEKLFF	TGTGCCAGCAGGGGGGGACAGGGTGCTAATGAAAAACTGTTTTTT
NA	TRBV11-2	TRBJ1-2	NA	CASSFTHQGHGYTF	TGTGCCAGCAGCTTCACACACCAGGGTCATGGCTACACCTTC
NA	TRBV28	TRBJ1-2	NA	CASSLFAAGPTGYTF	TGTGCCAGCAGCCTCTTCGCGGCAGGGCCGACTGGCTACACCTTC
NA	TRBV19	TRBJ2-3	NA	CASSMGRGGRKDTQYF	TGTGCCAGTAGTATGGGGAGGGGGGGCCGCAAAGATACGCAGTATTTT
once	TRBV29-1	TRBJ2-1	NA	CSVLAYYNEQFF	TGCTCGGTACTAGCTTATTACAATGAGCAGTTCTTC
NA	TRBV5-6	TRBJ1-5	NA	CASSPSGGVGLQPQHF	TGTGCCAGCAGCCCCTCTGGGGGGGTAGGTCTACAGCCCCAGCATTTT
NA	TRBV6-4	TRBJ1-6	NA	CASRLRGGIRGYNSPLHF	TGTGCCAGCCGGTTAAGAGGTGGAATCCGGGGGTATAATTCACCCCTCCACTTT
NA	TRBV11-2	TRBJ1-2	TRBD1	CASSVDRGLGYTF	TGTGCCAGCAGCGTAGACAGGGGGCTTGGCTACACCTTC
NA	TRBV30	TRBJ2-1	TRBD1	CAWRKTGTGSYNEQFF	TGTGCCTGGAGGAAAACCGGGACAGGATCCTACAATGAGCAGTTCTTC
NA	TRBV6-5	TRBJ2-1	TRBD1	CASSRTGGTYNEQFF	TGTGCCAGCAGCCGAACAGGGGGCACCTACAATGAGCAGTTCTTC
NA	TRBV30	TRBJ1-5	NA	CAWSRGSGQPQHF	TGTGCCTGGAGCCGGGGGTCAGGGCAGCCCCAGCATTTT
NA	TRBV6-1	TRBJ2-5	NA	CASSGWGSGHETQYF	TGTGCCAGCAGTGGATGGGGTAGCGGTCACGAGACCCAGTACTTC
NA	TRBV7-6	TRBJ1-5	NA	CASSLARDQPQHF	TGTGCCAGCAGCTTAGCGAGAGATCAGCCCCAGCATTTT
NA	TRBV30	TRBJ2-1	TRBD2	CAWSERDYEQFF	TGTGCCTGGAGCGAGCGGGATTACGAGCAGTTCTTC
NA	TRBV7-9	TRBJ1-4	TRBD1	CASSPGQGKEKLFF	TGTGCCAGCAGCCCGGGACAGGGGAAAGAAAAACTGTTTTTT
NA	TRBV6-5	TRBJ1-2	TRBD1	CASRPTGTGISGYTF	TGTGCCAGCAGACCAACCGGGACAGGGATTAGCGGCTACACCTTC
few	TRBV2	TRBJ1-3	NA	CASSESPSSGNTIYF	TGTGCCAGCAGTGAAAGCCCCTCCTCTGGAAACACCATATATTTT
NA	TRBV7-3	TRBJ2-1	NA	CASSPLARWEQFF	TGTGCCAGCAGCCCCCTAGCACGGTGGGAGCAGTTCTTC
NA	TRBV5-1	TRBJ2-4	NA	CASSLAQGFENIQYF	TGCGCCAGCAGCTTGGCCCAGGGGTTCGAAAACATTCAGTACTTC
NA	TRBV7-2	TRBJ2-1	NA	CASSSQGASYNEQFF	TGTGCCAGCAGCTCTCAGGGTGCCTCCTACAATGAGCAGTTCTTC
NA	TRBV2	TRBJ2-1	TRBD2	CARGLPLNEQFF	TGTGCCAGGGGACTACCACTCAATGAGCAGTTCTTC
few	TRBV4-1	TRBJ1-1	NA	CASSQGRNRAAGVEAFF	TGCGCCAGCAGCCAAGGACGTAATAGGGCGGCGGGGGTAGAAGCTTTCTTT
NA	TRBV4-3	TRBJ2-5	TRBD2	CASSQVYGAGGVETQYF	TGCGCCAGCAGCCAAGTTTACGGAGCGGGGGGCGTCGAGACCCAGTACTTC
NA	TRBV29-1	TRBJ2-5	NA	CSVARYQETQYF	TGCAGCGTTGCTAGGTACCAAGAGACCCAGTACTTC
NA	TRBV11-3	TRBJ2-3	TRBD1	CASSPRDSGTDTQYF	TGTGCCAGCAGCCCCCGGGACAGTGGCACAGATACGCAGTATTTT
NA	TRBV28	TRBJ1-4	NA	CASSLPGEKLFF	TGTGCCAGCAGTTTACCAGGCGAAAAACTGTTTTTT
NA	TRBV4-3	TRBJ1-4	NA	CASSQDMRGGIEKLFF	TGCGCCAGCAGCCAAGATATGAGGGGAGGAATTGAAAAACTGTTTTTT
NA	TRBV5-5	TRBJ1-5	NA	CASSPWANQPQHF	TGTGCCAGCAGCCCTTGGGCAAATCAGCCCCAGCATTTT
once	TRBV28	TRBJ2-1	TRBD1	CASSGGTGGFSYNEQFF	TGTGCCAGCAGTGGCGGGACAGGGGGCTTCTCCTACAATGAGCAGTTCTTC
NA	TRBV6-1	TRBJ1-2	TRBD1	CASSETGVYGYTF	TGTGCCAGCAGTGAGACAGGGGTCTATGGCTACACCTTC
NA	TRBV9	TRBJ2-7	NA	CASSVGGGRSDEQYF	TGTGCCAGCAGCGTAGGGGGGGGCCGGTCGGACGAGCAGTACTTC
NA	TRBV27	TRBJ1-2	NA	CASSLSGLRGYTF	TGTGCCAGCAGTTTATCGGGGCTGCGGGGCTACACCTTC
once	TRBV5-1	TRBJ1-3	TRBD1	CASSWGTGGSGNTIYF	TGCGCCAGCAGCTGGGGGACAGGGGGCTCTGGAAACACCATATATTTT
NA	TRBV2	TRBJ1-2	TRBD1	CANREGAIGYTF	TGTGCCAACCGAGAGGGGGCTATCGGCTACACCTTC
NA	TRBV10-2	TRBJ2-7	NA	CASSDGGEQYF	TGCGCCAGCAGTGACGGGGGCGAGCAGTACTTC
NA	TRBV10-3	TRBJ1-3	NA	CAINHAQDKTGNTIYF	TGTGCCATCAACCACGCCCAGGACAAGACTGGAAACACCATATATTTT
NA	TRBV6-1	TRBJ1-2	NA	CASSEARQDYGYTF	TGTGCCAGCAGTGAAGCGCGACAGGACTATGGCTACACCTTC
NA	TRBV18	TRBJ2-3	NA	CASSPPSGVTDTQYF	TGTGCCAGCTCACCACCGAGCGGCGTTACAGATACGCAGTATTTT
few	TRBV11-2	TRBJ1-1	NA	CASSPGSPGYTEAFF	TGTGCCAGCAGCCCGGGAAGCCCGGGGTACACTGAAGCTTTCTTT
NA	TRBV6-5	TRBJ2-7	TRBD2	CASSYSTSVGEQYF	TGTGCCAGCAGTTACTCGACTAGCGTTGGCGAGCAGTACTTC
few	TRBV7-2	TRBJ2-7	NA	CASSLAGQKQYF	TGTGCCAGCAGCTTAGCCGGACAGAAGCAGTACTTC
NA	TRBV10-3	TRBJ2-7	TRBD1	CAISGQGNYEQYF	TGTGCCATCAGTGGACAGGGAAACTACGAGCAGTACTTC
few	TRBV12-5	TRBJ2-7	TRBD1	CASDPDRGFSEQYF	TGTGCTAGTGACCCAGACAGGGGTTTTAGCGAGCAGTACTTC
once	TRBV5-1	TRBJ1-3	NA	CASSWEGSGNTIYF	TGCGCCAGCAGCTGGGAGGGTTCTGGAAACACCATATATTTT
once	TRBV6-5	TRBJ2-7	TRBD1	CASSRTGAALGEQYF	TGTGCCAGCAGCAGGACAGGAGCCGCCCTGGGCGAGCAGTACTTC
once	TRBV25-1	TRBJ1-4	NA	CASSETGYNEKLFF	TGTGCCAGCAGTGAGACAGGATATAATGAAAAACTGTTTTTT
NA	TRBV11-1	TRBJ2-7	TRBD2	CASSLTSWMDEQYF	TGTGCCAGCAGCTTGACTAGCTGGATGGACGAGCAGTACTTC
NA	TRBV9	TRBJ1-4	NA	CASSLTGTNEKLFF	TGTGCCAGCAGCCTAACGGGGACTAATGAAAAACTGTTTTTT
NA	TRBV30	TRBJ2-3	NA	CAWSKGPRDTQYF	TGTGCCTGGAGTAAGGGGCCTCGAGATACGCAGTATTTT
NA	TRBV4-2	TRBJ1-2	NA	CASSPSRGDGYTF	TGTGCCAGCAGCCCCTCCCGGGGGGATGGCTACACCTTC
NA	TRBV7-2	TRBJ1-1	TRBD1	CASSTGQENTEAFF	TGTGCCAGCAGCACGGGACAGGAGAACACTGAAGCTTTCTTT
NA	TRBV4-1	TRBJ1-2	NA	CASSQEGAGGYGYTF	TGCGCCAGCAGCCAAGAAGGAGCCGGAGGCTATGGCTACACCTTC
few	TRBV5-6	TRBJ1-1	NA	CASSWWTGTTNTEAFF	TGTGCCAGCAGCTGGTGGACCGGGACAACAAACACTGAAGCTTTCTTT
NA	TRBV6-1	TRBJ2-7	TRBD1	CASSERTGQGLYEQYF	TGTGCCAGCAGTGAAAGGACGGGACAGGGCCTCTACGAGCAGTACTTC